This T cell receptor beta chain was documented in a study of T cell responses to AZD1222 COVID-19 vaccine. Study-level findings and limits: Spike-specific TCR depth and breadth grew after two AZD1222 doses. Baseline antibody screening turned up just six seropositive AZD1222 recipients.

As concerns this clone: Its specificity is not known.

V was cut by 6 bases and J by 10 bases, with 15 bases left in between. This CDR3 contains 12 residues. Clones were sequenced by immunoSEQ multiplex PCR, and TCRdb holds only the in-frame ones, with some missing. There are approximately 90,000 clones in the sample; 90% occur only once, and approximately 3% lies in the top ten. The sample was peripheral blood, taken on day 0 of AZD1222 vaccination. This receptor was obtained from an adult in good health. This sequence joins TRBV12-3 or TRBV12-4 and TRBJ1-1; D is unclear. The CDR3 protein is CASSPLRKGAFF. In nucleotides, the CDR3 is TGTGCCAGCAGCCCCCTCCGGAAAGGAGCTTTCTTT.